This T cell receptor (beta chain) was captured in a study of shared clonotypes between healthy human individuals. This clone was counted a single time. V shed 8 bases, J shed 5 bases, and the junction held 10 bases outside the gene matches. Germline V gene lookup returns CDR1 MDHEN and CDR2 SYDVKM. This CDR3 is built from 14 residues. Under the authors' procedure: Filtering differed for immunoSEQ, which gave only junction sequences without quality scores. The data were produced by immunoSEQ multiplex PCR, yet TCRdb's version contains in-frame clones alone and is incomplete. The DNA gave D and trimming, while V, J and clone size come from that table. The sample consists of roughly 2 million clones, 90% to 96% of them appearing once.

Sequences were obtained from naive CD4+ T cells sorted from blood. Indicated subset: CD45RA+ positively selected. The gene calls are TRBV28 and TRBJ2-7; 9 bases line up with TRBD2. The receptor's source is a man between 18 and 35 years old in good health. In DNA form, the CDR3 reads TGTGCCAGCGACGGGTTAGCGGGAGTACACGAGCAGTACTTC. This sequence encodes CASDGLAGVHEQYF.